These T cell receptor beta chains were read from a single sample in a study of post-analysis software for immune sequencing data. Using its own MiXCR run on the PCR reads, TCRdb lists one record per CDR3 protein. Of roughly 540,000 distinct CDR3 sequences detected, 30% to 40% appear once; the ten largest clones hold 4.5% to 7.5%. Sequenced sample: blood. The receptor source for this set is a girl between 2 and 17 years old with multiple sclerosis. The CDR3 runs from the conserved cysteine through the conserved F or W. D genes are given only for firm matches. For some rows the clone size is stated as once, few or many, or as a class when expanded; others skip it.

CDR3 | DNA | size | J | V | D
CASIGANYGYTF | TGTGCCAGCATTGGAGCTAACTATGGCTACACCTTC | many | TRBJ1-2 | TRBV28 | .
CASSQGTGFDTEAFF | TGTGCCAGCAGCCAGGGGACAGGGTTCGATACTGAAGCTTTCTTT | . | TRBJ1-1 | TRBV4-2 | TRBD1
CAISKNGQGGGYTF | TGTGCCATCAGCAAAAACGGACAGGGTGGTGGCTACACCTTC | few | TRBJ1-2 | TRBV10-3 | TRBD1
CASSQRPGTYTDTQYF | TGCGCCAGCAGCCAACGTCCAGGTACTTACACAGATACGCAGTATTTT | . | TRBJ2-3 | TRBV4-1 | .
CASSVTGSNTGELFF | TGTGCCAGCAGCGTAACAGGATCGAACACCGGGGAGCTGTTTTTT | few | TRBJ2-2 | TRBV9 | .
CASSQGQEETQYF | TGTGCCAGCAGCCAGGGGCAGGAAGAGACCCAGTACTTC | many | TRBJ2-5 | TRBV7-3 | .
CASSEWGTRIGHTQYF | TGTGCCAGCAGTGAATGGGGGACTAGAATCGGTCATACGCAGTATTTT | few | TRBJ2-3 | TRBV2 | TRBD2
CATGRDPGRGEQFF | TGTGCCACCGGCAGAGATCCGGGTCGGGGTGAGCAGTTCTTC | once | TRBJ2-1 | TRBV15 | .
CASSQNDGYEQYF | TGTGCCAGCAGCCAAAACGACGGCTACGAGCAGTACTTC | . | TRBJ2-7 | TRBV3-1 | .
CASSYCWGAQVTNEKLFF | TGTGCCAGCAGTTACTGTTGGGGGGCGCAAGTAACTAATGAAAAACTGTTTTTT | . | TRBJ1-4 | TRBV6-5 | .
CSARLSGLSTDTQYF | TGCAGTGCTAGACTTAGCGGTTTAAGCACAGATACGCAGTATTTT | few | TRBJ2-3 | TRBV20-1 | .
CASSYDGFYNSPLHF | TGTGCCAGCAGTTACGACGGATTCTATAATTCACCCCTCCACTTT | . | TRBJ1-6 | TRBV6-5 | .
CASSNDPPGYNEQFF | TGCGCCAGCAGCAACGATCCCCCGGGGTACAATGAGCAGTTCTTC | . | TRBJ2-1 | TRBV5-1 | .
CASSSSRRGGGADTQYF | . | many | TRBJ2-3 | TRBV6-5 | .
CSARASGGYNEQFF | TGCAGTGCTAGAGCTAGCGGGGGATACAATGAGCAGTTCTTC | few | TRBJ2-1 | TRBV20-1 | TRBD2
CASSQGRGGNYGYTF | TGCGCCAGCAGCCAAGGCAGGGGGGGAAACTATGGCTACACCTTC | few | TRBJ1-2 | TRBV4-1 | TRBD1
CASSSRGRPTDTQYF | TGTGCCAGCAGCTCCAGGGGAAGACCCACAGATACGCAGTATTTT | . | TRBJ2-3 | TRBV7-3 | .
CSVLRDEGQPQHF | TGCAGCGTTTTGAGGGATGAGGGTCAGCCCCAGCATTTT | . | TRBJ1-5 | TRBV29-1 | .
CASSDGQPSGANVLTF | TGTGCCAGCAGTGACGGACAGCCATCTGGGGCCAACGTCCTGACTTTC | . | TRBJ2-6 | TRBV6-4 | .
CASSLARRGARTDTQYF | TGTGCCAGCAGCTTGGCCCGGCGGGGGGCCCGGACAGATACGCAGTATTTT | . | TRBJ2-3 | TRBV5-4 | TRBD2
CASSLRQGLNYGYTF | TGTGCCAGCAGCTTGAGACAGGGCCTAAACTATGGCTACACCTTC | few | TRBJ1-2 | TRBV7-9 | TRBD1
CAISVGRGEYEQYF | TGTGCCATCAGTGTGGGGCGGGGGGAATACGAGCAGTACTTC | few | TRBJ2-7 | TRBV10-3 | TRBD2
CASSFGTGVVDGYTF | TGCGCCAGCAGCTTTGGGACAGGGGTTGTGGATGGCTACACCTTC | few | TRBJ1-2 | TRBV5-1 | TRBD1
CAISEGSGGPRHEQYF | TGTGCCATCAGTGAAGGAAGCGGGGGGCCCCGTCACGAGCAGTACTTC | few | TRBJ2-7 | TRBV10-3 | TRBD2
CASSRDRTTYNEQFF | TGTGCCAGCAGTAGAGACAGAACTACCTACAATGAGCAGTTCTTC | . | TRBJ2-1 | TRBV6-1 | .
CASSQVFTGTGPNQPQHF | TGCGCCAGCAGCCAAGTCTTCACCGGGACAGGGCCAAATCAGCCCCAGCATTTT | . | TRBJ1-5 | TRBV4-1 | TRBD1
CSARESGASTDTQYF | TGCAGTGCTAGAGAGAGCGGGGCAAGCACAGATACGCAGTATTTT | few | TRBJ2-3 | TRBV20-1 | TRBD2
CTSSLEGTNYGYTF | TGCACCAGCAGCTTGGAAGGGACTAACTATGGCTACACCTTC | . | TRBJ1-2 | TRBV5-1 | .
CASSLAGLGRNTIYF | TGTGCCAGCAGTTTAGCAGGGCTAGGGCGAAACACCATATATTTT | few | TRBJ1-3 | TRBV12-3/TRBV12-4 | .
CASRPGQGAGEKLFF | TGTGCCAGCAGGCCGGGACAGGGGGCAGGCGAAAAACTGTTTTTT | . | TRBJ1-4 | TRBV28 | TRBD1